This is a list of T cell receptor beta chains from one sample in a study of metastatic and nonmetastatic thyroid tumors. TCRdb re-clonotyped the PCR reads through MiXCR. The sample lists around 38,000 clones; 28% were seen once. The sample comprised blood. The source of these receptors is a male donor with papillary thyroid cancer or a benign thyroid nodule (not recorded which). Some clones in this sample may be carry-over from other donors' samples. CDR3s include the opening cysteine and the closing phenylalanine or tryptophan. Each record gives: CDR3 protein, CDR3 DNA, clone size, J gene, V gene, D gene. D genes are given only for firm matches. Not every row has a clone size; where given, it reads once, few, many or a size class.

CASSIQDRVHEQYF TGTGCCAGTAGTATCCAGGACAGGGTCCACGAGCAGTACTTC many TRBJ2-7 TRBV19 TRBD1
CANSAGGSLTDTQYF TGTGCCAACAGCGCCGGTGGGTCTCTCACAGATACGCAGTATTTT NA TRBJ2-3 TRBV7-3 NA
CASSWSLILFF TGTGCCAGTAGTTGGTCCTTAATTCTGTTTTTT many TRBJ1-4 TRBV6-1 NA
CTSSPGRGRLYVYTF TGTACCAGCAGTCCGGGCAGGGGGAGGTTATATGTCTACACCTTC NA TRBJ1-2 TRBV6-2/TRBV6-3 TRBD1
CASSQEGTGFIDEQFF TGCGCCAGCAGCCAAGAAGGGACAGGTTTTATAGATGAGCAGTTCTTC NA TRBJ2-1 TRBV4-1 TRBD1
CASRTDLWSDTQYF TGTGCCAGCAGGACGGACTTATGGTCAGATACGCAGTATTTT many TRBJ2-3 TRBV12-3/TRBV12-4 NA
CASSLDSGEPLHF TGTGCCAGCAGTTTGGACTCAGGGGAACCCCTACACTTT NA TRBJ1-6 TRBV12-3/TRBV12-4 NA
CASSLIRRAGLLF TGTGCCAGCAGTTTAATCCGCCGGGCGGGGTTGCTCTTC many TRBJ2-1 TRBV12-3/TRBV12-4 NA
CASSLRYGTAYNEQFF TGTGCCAGCAGCCTTCGCTACGGGACAGCCTACAATGAGCAGTTCTTC many TRBJ2-1 TRBV3-1 TRBD1
CASSLMEGSNKPQHF TGTGCCAGCAGTTTAATGGAGGGGAGCAATAAGCCCCAGCATTTT NA TRBJ1-5 TRBV28 NA
CAWSLGQAGNTIYF TGTGCCTGGAGCCTTGGACAGGCTGGAAACACCATATATTTT medium-sized TRBJ1-3 TRBV30 TRBD1
CASSYSWSSHEQYF TGTGCCAGCAGTTACTCGTGGAGCTCCCACGAGCAGTACTTC NA TRBJ2-7 TRBV6-5 NA
CARLSSGNQPQHF TGTGCCAGACTATCGTCGGGCAATCAGCCCCAGCATTTT NA TRBJ1-5 TRBV3-1 NA
CASSLGQGNQPQHF TGTGCCAGCAGCTTGGGACAGGGTAATCAGCCCCAGCATTTT many TRBJ1-5 TRBV11-2 TRBD1
CSARHMDRGVIDEQFF TGCAGTGCCCGACACATGGACAGGGGGGTGATCGATGAGCAGTTCTTC many TRBJ2-1 TRBV20-1 TRBD1
CSTSSDRALRGSPLHF TGTTCCACCAGCAGCGACCGGGCCCTCCGGGGTTCACCCCTCCACTTT NA TRBJ1-6 TRBV15 NA
CSANLYNEQFF TGCAGTGCTAACCTTTACAATGAGCAGTTCTTC NA TRBJ2-1 TRBV20-1 NA
CAIGTKGRLAGDVGELFF TGTGCCATCGGGACCAAGGGGCGGTTAGCGGGAGATGTCGGGGAGCTGTTTTTT NA TRBJ2-2 TRBV10-3 TRBD2
CSATDARQGKDGYSF TGCAGTGCAACCGACGCCCGACAGGGTAAGGACGGCTACTCCTTC few TRBJ1-2 TRBV20-1 TRBD1
CASSLSSQTGAFF TGCGCCAGCAGCTTGAGTAGCCAAACCGGTGCTTTCTTT NA TRBJ1-1 TRBV5-1 NA
CASSASGGTYNEQFF TGTGCCAGCAGTGCTAGCGGGGGAACCTACAATGAGCAGTTCTTC few TRBJ2-1 TRBV2 TRBD2
CASSFPYQPQHF TGTGCCAGCAGTTTCCCCTATCAGCCCCAGCATTTT few TRBJ1-5 TRBV28 NA
CASRDRGIDYEQYF TGTGCCAGCAGGGACAGGGGAATTGACTACGAGCAGTACTTC few TRBJ2-7 TRBV7-9 TRBD1
CASSRDMLIRNYGYTF TGTGCCAGCAGCCGGGACATGCTGATACGGAACTATGGCTACACCTTC many TRBJ1-2 TRBV11-1 NA
CASRTRGLETQYF TGTGCCAGCAGAACCAGGGGGTTGGAGACCCAGTACTTC many TRBJ2-5 TRBV3-1 TRBD1
CSARVQDRVETEAFF TGCAGTGCTAGAGTTCAAGACAGGGTCGAAACTGAAGCTTTCTTT NA TRBJ1-1 TRBV20-1 TRBD1
CASRVDRGGTGELFF TGTGCCAGCAGGGTGGACAGGGGTGGCACCGGGGAGCTGTTTTTT many TRBJ2-2 TRBV27 TRBD1
CASSSGLTETQYF TGCGCCAGCAGCTCCGGACTAACAGAGACCCAGTACTTC few TRBJ2-5 TRBV5-1 NA
CASRLPSGGPETQYF TGTGCCAGCAGACTCCCTAGCGGGGGTCCCGAGACCCAGTACTTC NA TRBJ2-5 TRBV6-8 TRBD2
CASSEASRGNTGELFF TGTGCCAGCAGTGAAGCCAGCAGGGGGAACACCGGGGAGCTGTTTTTT many TRBJ2-2 TRBV2 NA
CASSVGTGGRYNEQFF TGTGCCAGTAGTGTGGGAACAGGGGGCAGGTACAATGAGCAGTTCTTC many TRBJ2-1 TRBV19 TRBD1
CASSLERGGYNEQFF TGCGCCAGCAGCTTGGAACGGGGGGGCTACAATGAGCAGTTCTTC many TRBJ2-1 TRBV5-1 TRBD2
CASSYPSAVGDVNQPQHF TGTGCCAGCAGTTACCCCTCTGCAGTCGGGGATGTCAATCAGCCCCAGCATTTT few TRBJ1-5 TRBV6-2/TRBV6-3 NA
CASIYHQSSYEQYF TGTGCCAGCATTTACCACCAGTCTTCCTACGAGCAGTACTTC few TRBJ2-7 TRBV6-2/TRBV6-3 NA
CAWSWRVTGELFF TGTGCCTGGAGCTGGCGGGTCACCGGGGAGCTGTTTTTT few TRBJ2-2 TRBV30 NA
CSARPRGKNIQYF TGCAGTGCTAGACCCCGGGGCAAAAACATTCAGTACTTC many TRBJ2-4 TRBV20-1 NA
CASSFPTWDRKNSPLHF TGTGCCAGCAGTTTTCCGACTTGGGACAGGAAAAATTCACCCCTCCACTTT few TRBJ1-6 TRBV28 TRBD1
CASRRGQGEFRAFF TGTGCCAGCAGGCGGGGACAGGGGGAATTCCGAGCTTTCTTT many TRBJ1-1 TRBV6-1 TRBD1
CASSLDRSINNSPLHF TGTGCCAGCAGTTTGGACAGGTCTATTAATAATTCACCCCTCCACTTT many TRBJ1-6 TRBV6-1 TRBD1
CASSRGGSLHF TGTGCCAGCAGCCGGGGAGGGTCGCTCCACTTT many TRBJ1-6 TRBV3-1 NA
CASRPGGRGEAFF TGTGCCAGCAGGCCCGGGGGGCGCGGTGAAGCTTTCTTT few TRBJ1-1 TRBV27 NA